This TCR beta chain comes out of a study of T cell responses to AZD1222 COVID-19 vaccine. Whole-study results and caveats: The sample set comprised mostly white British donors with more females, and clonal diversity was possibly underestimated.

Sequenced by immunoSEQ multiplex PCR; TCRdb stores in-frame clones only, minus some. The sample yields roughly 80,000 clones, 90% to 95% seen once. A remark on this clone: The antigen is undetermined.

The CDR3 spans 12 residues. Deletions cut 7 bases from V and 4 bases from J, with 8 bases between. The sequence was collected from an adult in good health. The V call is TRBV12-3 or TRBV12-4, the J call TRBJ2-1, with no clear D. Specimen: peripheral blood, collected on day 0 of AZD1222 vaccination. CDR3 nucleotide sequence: TGTGCCAGCAACCTGGAATACAATGAGCAGTTCTTC. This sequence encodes CASNLEYNEQFF.